These 23 T cell receptor beta chains were all obtained from the same sample, sequenced in a study of T cells after yellow fever vaccination. TCRdb re-analysed the 5' RACE reads in MiXCR, keeping a single row per CDR3 protein. Of approximately 610,000 distinct CDR3 sequences listed, about a sixth are singletons. The input for sequencing was PBMCs, taken more than 4 days after the first yellow fever vaccination. Receptors originate from a man in his late teens or twenties who received the YFV17D yellow fever vaccine.

The V call is TRBV7-3, the J call TRBJ2-1, with 7 bases that match TRBD2. The CDR3 contains 16 residues. The trim removed 5 bases at V and 0 bases at J, leaving 7 bases unmatched. Germline-derived CDR1 and CDR2 are SGHTA and FQGTGA. The CDR3 reads CASSPPGGSSYNEQFF. Here the CDR3 DNA reads TGTGCCAGCAGCCCCCCGGGCGGGAGCTCCTACAATGAGCAGTTCTTC.

This chain links TRBV7-2 with TRBJ2-7, with D tentatively TRBD1 (5 bases). V shed 1 base and J shed 5 bases, with 12 bases lying between them. The CDR3 consists of 14 residues. Germline V gene sequence: CDR1 SGHTA, CDR2 FQGNSA. Here the CDR3 DNA reads TGTGCCAGCAGCTTAGAAACAGGTCGCCACGAGCAGTACTTC. This codes for CASSLETGRHEQYF.

The chain has TRBV6-1 and TRBJ2-3, with D perhaps given as TRBD1 or TRBD2 (5 bases each). The CDR3 covers 14 residues. The V gene's germline CDR1 is MNHNS and CDR2 SASEGT. Trimming removed 7 bases from V and 5 bases from J, with 16 bases in between. CDR3 coding DNA: TGTGCCAGCACAGAGAGGGGTGGTGGAGATACGCAGTATTTT. It yields the protein CASTERGGGDTQYF.

This rearrangement joins TRBV4-1 to TRBJ1-2, with a tentative D call TRBD1 (6 bases). In germline, CDR1 is MGHRA, CDR2 YSYEKL. V lost 0 bases and J 0 bases, leaving 14 bases between the germline ends. The CDR3 covers 17 residues. The CDR3 reads CASSQEGMGATNYGYTF. The DNA of the CDR3 is TGCGCCAGCAGCCAAGAAGGAATGGGGGCCACTAACTATGGCTACACCTTC.

This clonotype has at least ten counts. The chain employs TRBV20-1 and TRBJ2-2, with D possibly being TRBD1 or TRBD2 (5 bases each). Germline lookup yields CDR1 DFQATT and CDR2 SNEGSKA (reference sequence). V was trimmed by 3 bases and J by 3 bases, leaving 11 bases between them. The CDR3 sequence is 14 residues long. CDR3 protein: CSASEGRDTGELFF. The CDR3 coding sequence is TGCAGTGCTAGTGAGGGACGGGACACCGGGGAGCTGTTTTTT.

This clonotype showed up just a few times. The J gene is TRBJ2-3, the V gene TRBV5-6, with D possibly matching TRBD1 (6 bases). Between the trimmed V and J ends, which lost 0 bases and 1 base, there was a span of 18 bases. Germline-derived CDR1 and CDR2 are SGHDT and YYEEEE. This CDR3 comprises 18 residues. CDR3 sequence: CASSLGGQRRFGTDTQYF. CDR3 nucleotide sequence: TGTGCCAGCAGCTTGGGTGGACAGCGAAGATTTGGCACAGATACGCAGTATTTT. Combining the CDR3 with reference TRBV5-6 and TRBJ2-3 gives the whole variable domain DAGVTQSPTHLIKTRGQQVTLRCSPKSGHDTVSWYQQALGQGPQFIFQYYEEEERQRGNFPDRFSGHQFPNYSSELNVNALLLGDSALYLCASSLGGQRRFGTDTQYFGPGTRLTVL.

The V and J genes are TRBV12-3 or TRBV12-4 and TRBJ2-7; 9 bases match TRBD1. Trimming removed 6 bases from V and 1 base from J; junction bases left unmatched: 7. The CDR3 extends over 15 amino acids. In DNA, the CDR3 is TGTGCCAGCAGCCCTCCGGGACAGGGATCCTACGAGCAGTACTTC. The encoded protein is CASSPPGQGSYEQYF.

V usage is TRBV4-2 and J usage is TRBJ2-5, with 8 positions matching TRBD1. The CDR3 is 17 amino acids. Losses at the gene ends were 1 base for V and 7 bases for J; bases not matched to a gene: 14. Germline assignment: CDR1 LGHNA and CDR2 YNFKEQ. This chain's CDR3 is CASSQAVGSGGRVTQYF. The CDR3 DNA sequence: TGTGCCAGCAGCCAAGCTGTCGGGTCAGGGGGCCGAGTGACCCAGTACTTC.

The chain joins TRBV7-2 to TRBJ2-3, with D perhaps given as TRBD1 or TRBD2 (5 bases each). The CDR3 totals 15 residues. Trimming cost V 1 base and J 6 bases, with 14 bases left between them. Looked up from germline, CDR1 is SGHTA and CDR2 is FQGNSA. The CDR3 sequence is CASSLERGLADTQYF. CDR3 nucleotide sequence: TGTGCCAGCAGCTTAGAACGGGGCCTGGCGGATACGCAGTATTTT.

This clonotype came up many times. This chain uses TRBV20-1 with TRBJ2-7; D is perhaps TRBD1 or TRBD2 (6 bases each). V was shortened by 3 bases and J by 0 bases, with 15 bases between the two germline ends. The length of the CDR3 is 15 residues. Germline V gene sequence: CDR1 DFQATT, CDR2 SNEGSKA (reference sequence). The CDR3 reads CSASASGGGSYEQYF. The CDR3 nucleotides read TGCAGTGCTAGTGCTTCAGGAGGGGGCTCCTACGAGCAGTACTTC.

This clonotype was observed a few times. V and J are TRBV20-1 and TRBJ2-1; 9 nucleotides line up with TRBD2. Germline assignment: CDR1 DFQATT and CDR2 SNEGSKA (reference sequence). The CDR3 extends over 15 amino acids. The trim removed 6 bases at V and 5 bases at J, leaving 11 bases unmatched. The CDR3 loop reads CSAGRGGRNDNEQFF. The CDR3 coding sequence is TGCAGTGCCGGGCGGGGGGGGAGGAACGACAATGAGCAGTTCTTC.

The chain has TRBV20-1 and TRBJ1-6; maybe TRBD1 (6 bases). Germline CDR1 is DFQATT and CDR2 is SNEGSKA (reference sequence). Deletions cut 6 bases from V and 7 bases from J, with 19 bases between. The CDR3 has 15 residues. The CDR3 DNA is TGCAGTGCCAGGGCACAGGGTGGGGGGAATTCACCCCTCCACTTT. Amino acid sequence: CSARAQGGGNSPLHF.

This clonotype was counted between two and nine times. The rearrangement joins TRBV6-5 to TRBJ2-1, with D hard to call. V was shortened by 0 bases and J by 6 bases, with 15 bases between the two germline ends. The CDR3 has 16 amino acids. Germline V CDR1 and CDR2: MNHEY, SVGAGI. The CDR3 loop reads CASSYSVETWFNEQFF. The DNA for the CDR3 is TGTGCCAGCAGTTACTCAGTCGAGACTTGGTTCAATGAGCAGTTCTTC.

The chain couples TRBV11-2 to TRBJ1-6; D perhaps matches TRBD1 (5 bases). The length of the CDR3 is 15 residues. Germline V gene data show CDR1 as SGHAT and CDR2 as FQNNGV. With 2 bases removed from V and 3 bases from J, the gap between germline ends came to 8 bases. The CDR3, as DNA: TGTGCCAGCAGCTTAATTCAGGGCTATAATTCACCCCTCCACTTT. Amino acid sequence: CASSLIQGYNSPLHF.

The rearrangement links TRBV13 to TRBJ2-2, with TRBD1 as a possible D gene (6 bases). Germline loops: CDR1 PRHDT, CDR2 FYEKMQ (reference sequence). V was clipped by 5 bases and J by 0 bases, with 13 bases between them. The CDR3 consists of 16 residues. The CDR3 DNA reads as TGTGCCAGCAGCACCCTGGACAGTCCGAACACCGGGGAGCTGTTTTTT. Encoded protein: CASSTLDSPNTGELFF.

This clonotype was counted once. This sequence joins TRBV11-1 and TRBJ1-1; TRBD1 might be the D (6 bases). The CDR3 is 12 residues long. The V and J ends lost 2 bases and 11 bases respectively, with 12 bases between them. Germline CDR1 and CDR2: SGHAT and FQDESV (reference sequence). The DNA for the CDR3 is TGTGCCAGCAGCTTATCTGGGACACCCGCTTTCTTT. It yields the protein CASSLSGTPAFF.

Many counts were recorded for this clonotype. The rearrangement links TRBV20-1 to TRBJ2-1; D is perhaps TRBD1 (6 bases). The CDR3 sequence is 12 residues long. V was clipped by 3 bases and J by 4 bases, with 7 bases between them. Germline values: CDR1 DFQATT, CDR2 SNEGSKA (reference sequence). The CDR3 is CSARRGYNEQFF. CDR3 DNA: TGCAGTGCTAGGAGGGGGTACAATGAGCAGTTCTTC.

The CDR3 DNA follows: TGTGCCATCAGCGCTAGCGGGGGGATGGAGACCCAGTACTTC. Its translation: CAISASGGMETQYF. The chain joins TRBV10-3 to TRBJ2-5; 11 nucleotides agree with TRBD2. Per the germline V gene, CDR1 is ENHRY and CDR2 is SYGVKD. Unmatched junction bases numbered 5, after V lost 6 bases and J lost 5 bases. The CDR3 totals 14 residues.

The chain employs TRBV7-2 and TRBJ1-6; 8 bases agree with TRBD1. Trimming cost V 1 base and J 9 bases; bases outside gene matches: 8. The V gene's germline CDR1 is SGHTA and CDR2 FQGNSA. CDR3 length: 16 amino acids. The CDR3 coding sequence is TGTGCCAGCAGCTTAGTTGGGACAGGCCTCTCTTCACCCCTCCACTTT. Translated, it gives CASSLVGTGLSSPLHF. Looking up the rest from reference TRBV7-2 and TRBJ1-6 gives the full variable domain: GAGVSQSPSNKVTEKGKDVELRCDPISGHTALYWYRQSLGQGLEFLIYFQGNSAPDKSGLPSDRFSAERTGGSVSTLTIQRTQQEDSAVYLCASSLVGTGLSSPLHFGNGTRLTVT.

This clonotype came up a few times. The rearrangement joins TRBV12-3 or TRBV12-4 to TRBJ2-2, with D unresolved. This CDR3 is built from 17 residues. V shed 4 bases and J shed 1 base, with 16 bases lying between them. CDR3 loop: CASSSPFVDRNTGELFF. The CDR3 DNA reads as TGTGCCAGCAGTTCCCCCTTTGTAGATCGGAACACCGGGGAGCTGTTTTTT.

This clonotype was observed a few times. The chain links TRBV4-3 to TRBJ1-2; 9 bases match TRBD1. Losses at the gene ends were 0 bases for V and 4 bases for J; bases not matched to a gene: 3. The length of the CDR3 is 15 residues. Germline V gene sequence: CDR1 LGHNA, CDR2 YSLEER. CDR3 in amino acids: CASSQDRTGVYGYTF. The CDR3 bases are TGCGCCAGCAGCCAAGATCGGACAGGGGTCTATGGCTACACCTTC.

The J gene is TRBJ2-3, the V gene TRBV7-2; 10 nucleotides match TRBD1. J gave up 11 bases and V 3 bases, and 8 bases lay outside the gene matches. CDR1 is SGHTA and CDR2 is FQGNSA in the germline V gene. The CDR3 is 14 residues long. The CDR3 DNA reads as TGTGCCAGCAGCTTCGACAGGGGGCTTAGAAGGCAGTATTTT. Protein sequence: CASSFDRGLRRQYF.

In its sample, this clonotype was seen many times. The chain links TRBV4-3 to TRBJ2-1; 7 nucleotides match TRBD2. Trimming removed 0 bases from V and 3 bases from J; junction bases left unmatched: 11. CDR1 is LGHNA, CDR2 YSLEER, per germline. The CDR3 length is 18 residues. This chain's CDR3 is CASSQDLKGGGDYNEQFF. For the CDR3, the DNA is TGCGCCAGCAGCCAAGATCTAAAGGGCGGGGGAGACTACAATGAGCAGTTCTTC.